This TCR beta chain was sequenced during a study of blood T cell repertoires in COVID-19. Turning to this clone: A read error may produce the germline difference seen at one junction end.

Measured with immunoSEQ multiplex PCR; TCRdb has only the in-frame clones, and not every one. This sample carries some 400,000 clones, about nine tenths of them seen once, and the ten largest clones take about 1.8%. Participants reported their clinical history, and cohort assignment relied on those reports. The sequencing input was PBMCs or T cells enriched from blood (not recorded which). This TCR derives from a woman in her twenties or thirties who had recovered from COVID-19.

The CDR3 DNA follows: TGTGCCAGCCGCGTCCACAGCGGGGGGGGAACCGGGGAGCTGTTTTTT. It specifies CASRVHSGGGTGELFF. The V call is TRBV9, the J call TRBJ2-2; TRBD2 matches 10 bases. The germline gives CDR1 SGDLS, CDR2 YYNGEE. This CDR3 spans 16 amino acids.